A single T cell receptor (beta chain) is shown here with its context. As yet, its antigen is unknown. This CDR3 spans 15 amino acids. The V gene lost 1 base and the J gene lost 0 bases, with 8 bases spanning the gap. Germline CDR1 is SGHRS and CDR2 is YFSETQ. The TCR beta CDR3 regions underwent amplification from RNA transcripts. HTBI-primed first-round RT-PCR preceded second-round multiplex PCR. TCRdb processed the multiplex PCR reads anew with MiXCR; each CDR3 protein has one entry. In the table there are about 500,000 distinct CDR3 sequences, less than 40% of which are singletons. This specimen belongs to a study of Graves' ophthalmopathy and Graves' hyperthyroidism. General study results and limits: A 13-signature model separated ophthalmopathy from stable hyperthyroidism, 85% to 90% sensitivity, just over 80% specificity.

This sequence was found in an adult man with Graves' hyperthyroidism. Sequenced sample: peripheral blood or thyroid tissue (not recorded which). This chain joins TRBV5-1 and TRBJ2-1; the D is unclear. This CDR3 is CASSLLQSSYNEQFF. The CDR3 bases are TGCGCCAGCAGCTTGCTCCAAAGCTCCTACAATGAGCAGTTCTTC.